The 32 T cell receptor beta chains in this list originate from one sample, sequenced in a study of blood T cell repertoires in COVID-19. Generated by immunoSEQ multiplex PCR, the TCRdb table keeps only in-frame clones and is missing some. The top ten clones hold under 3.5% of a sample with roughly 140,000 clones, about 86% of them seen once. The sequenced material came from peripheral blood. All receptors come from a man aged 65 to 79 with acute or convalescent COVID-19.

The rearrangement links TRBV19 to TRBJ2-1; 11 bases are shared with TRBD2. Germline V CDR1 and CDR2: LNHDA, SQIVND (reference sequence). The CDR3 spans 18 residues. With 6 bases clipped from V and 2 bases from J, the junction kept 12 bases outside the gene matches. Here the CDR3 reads CASRGQRTSGSPYNEQFF. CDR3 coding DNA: TGTGCCAGTAGAGGACAGAGGACTAGCGGGTCCCCCTACAATGAGCAGTTCTTC.

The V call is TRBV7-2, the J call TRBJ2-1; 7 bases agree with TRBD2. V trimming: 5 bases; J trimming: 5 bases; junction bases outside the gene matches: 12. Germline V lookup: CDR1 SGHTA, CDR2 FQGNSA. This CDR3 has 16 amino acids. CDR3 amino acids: CASSRSPGSGDNEQFF. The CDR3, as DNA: TGTGCCAGCAGCCGTTCCCCCGGGAGCGGGGACAATGAGCAGTTCTTC.

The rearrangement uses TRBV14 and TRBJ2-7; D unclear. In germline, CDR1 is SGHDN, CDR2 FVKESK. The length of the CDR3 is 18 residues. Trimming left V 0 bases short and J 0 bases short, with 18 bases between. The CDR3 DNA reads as TGTGCCAGCAGCCAAGATAACTACCCGTCCCTAAGCTCCTACGAGCAGTACTTC. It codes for CASSQDNYPSLSSYEQYF.

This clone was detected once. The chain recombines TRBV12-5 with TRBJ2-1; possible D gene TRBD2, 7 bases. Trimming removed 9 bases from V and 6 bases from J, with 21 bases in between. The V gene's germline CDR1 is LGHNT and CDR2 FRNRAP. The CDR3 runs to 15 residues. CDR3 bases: TGTGCTAGCGGGGGGCTGGGCAGGGGCGGCAATGAGCAGTTCTTC. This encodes CASGGLGRGGNEQFF.

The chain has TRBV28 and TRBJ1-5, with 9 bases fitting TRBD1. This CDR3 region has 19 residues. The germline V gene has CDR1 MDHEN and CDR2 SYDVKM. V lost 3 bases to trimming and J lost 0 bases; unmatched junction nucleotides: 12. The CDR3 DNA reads TGTGCCAGCAGTTTGGTGGGGGACAGGGCGAGATATAGCAATCAGCCCCAGCATTTT. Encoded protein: CASSLVGDRARYSNQPQHF.

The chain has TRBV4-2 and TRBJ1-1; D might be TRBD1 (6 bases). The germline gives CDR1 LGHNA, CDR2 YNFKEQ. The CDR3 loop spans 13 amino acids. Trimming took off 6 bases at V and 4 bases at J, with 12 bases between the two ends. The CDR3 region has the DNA TGTGCCAGCAGTTACAGGGTAGGCACTGAAGCTTTCTTT. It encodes CASSYRVGTEAFF.

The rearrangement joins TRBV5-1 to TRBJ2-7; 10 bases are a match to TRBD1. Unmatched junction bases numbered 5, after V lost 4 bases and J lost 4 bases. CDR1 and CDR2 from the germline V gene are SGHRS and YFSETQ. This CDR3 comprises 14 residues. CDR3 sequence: CASSPTGGFYEQYF. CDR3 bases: TGCGCCAGCAGCCCGACAGGGGGCTTTTACGAGCAGTACTTC.

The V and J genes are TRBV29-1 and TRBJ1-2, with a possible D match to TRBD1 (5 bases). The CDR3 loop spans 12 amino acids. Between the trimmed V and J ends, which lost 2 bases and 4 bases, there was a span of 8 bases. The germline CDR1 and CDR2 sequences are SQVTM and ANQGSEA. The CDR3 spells CSVEKGSYGYTF. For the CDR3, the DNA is TGCAGCGTTGAAAAGGGGTCCTATGGCTACACCTTC.

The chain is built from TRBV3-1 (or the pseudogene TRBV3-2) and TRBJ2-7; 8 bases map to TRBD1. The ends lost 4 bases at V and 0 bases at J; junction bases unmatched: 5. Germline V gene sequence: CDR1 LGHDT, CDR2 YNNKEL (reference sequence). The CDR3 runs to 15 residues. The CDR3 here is CASSPWTGSSYEQYF. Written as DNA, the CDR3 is TGTGCCAGCAGCCCCTGGACAGGGAGCTCCTACGAGCAGTACTTC.

The CDR3 DNA is TGTGCCAGCAGCTTAGCTGGAACAGGTCATGGCTACACCTTC. It translates to CASSLAGTGHGYTF. The chain links TRBV7-2 to TRBJ1-2, with D perhaps matching TRBD1 (5 bases). With 0 bases removed from V and 6 bases from J, the gap between germline ends came to 11 bases. The CDR3 covers 14 residues. CDR1 is SGHTA, CDR2 FQGNSA, per germline.

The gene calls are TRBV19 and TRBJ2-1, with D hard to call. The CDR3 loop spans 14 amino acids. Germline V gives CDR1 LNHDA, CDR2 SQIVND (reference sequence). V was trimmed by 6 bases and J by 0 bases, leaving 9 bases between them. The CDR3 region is CASRERSSYNEQFF. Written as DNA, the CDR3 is TGTGCCAGTAGGGAACGGAGCTCCTACAATGAGCAGTTCTTC.

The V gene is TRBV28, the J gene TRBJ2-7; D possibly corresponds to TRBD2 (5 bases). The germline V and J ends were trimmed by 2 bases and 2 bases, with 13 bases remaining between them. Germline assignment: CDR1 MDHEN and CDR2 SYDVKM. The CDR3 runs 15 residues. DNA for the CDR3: TGTGCCAGCAGTTTAATCGGACGGGAAACCTACGAGCAGTACTTC. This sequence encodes CASSLIGRETYEQYF.

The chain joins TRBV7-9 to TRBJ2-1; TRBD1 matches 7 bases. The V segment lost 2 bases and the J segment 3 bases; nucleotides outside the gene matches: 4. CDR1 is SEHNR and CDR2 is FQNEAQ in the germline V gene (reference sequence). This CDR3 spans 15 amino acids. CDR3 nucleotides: TGTGCCAGCAGCTTACGGGACAGCAGCTACAATGAGCAGTTCTTC. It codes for CASSLRDSSYNEQFF.

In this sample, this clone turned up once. CDR3 sequence: CASSNKAGAGQPQHF. The CDR3 DNA follows: TGTGCCAGCAGTAATAAGGCCGGGGCGGGGCAGCCCCAGCATTTT. The chain employs TRBV7-2 and TRBJ1-5, with D possibly TRBD1 on 5 matching bases. Germline assignment: CDR1 SGHTA and CDR2 FQGNSA. CDR3 length: 15 residues. Trimming removed 6 bases at V and 7 bases at J, with 19 bases between. The full variable domain, in which reference TRBV7-2 and TRBJ1-5 provide the parts outside the CDR3, is GAGVSQSPSNKVTEKGKDVELRCDPISGHTALYWYRQSLGQGLEFLIYFQGNSAPDKSGLPSDRFSAERTGGSVSTLTIQRTQQEDSAVYLCASSNKAGAGQPQHFGDGTRLSIL.

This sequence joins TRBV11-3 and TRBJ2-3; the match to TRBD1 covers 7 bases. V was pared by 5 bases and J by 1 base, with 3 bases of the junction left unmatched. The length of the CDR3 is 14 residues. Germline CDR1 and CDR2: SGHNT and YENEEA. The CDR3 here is CASSHGQGTDTQYF. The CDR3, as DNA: TGTGCCAGCAGCCACGGACAGGGCACAGATACGCAGTATTTT. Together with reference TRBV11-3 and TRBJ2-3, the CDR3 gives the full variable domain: EAGVVQSPRYKIIEKKQPVAFWCNPISGHNTLYWYLQNLGQGPELLIRYENEEAVDDSQLPKDRFSAERLKGVDSTLKIQPAELGDSAVYLCASSHGQGTDTQYFGPGTRLTVL.

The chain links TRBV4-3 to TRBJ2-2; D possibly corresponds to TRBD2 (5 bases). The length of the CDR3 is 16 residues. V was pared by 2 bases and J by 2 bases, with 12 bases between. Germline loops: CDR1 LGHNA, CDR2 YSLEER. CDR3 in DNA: TGCGCCAGCAGCCAAAGTCTAGCTAGAAACACCGGGGAGCTGTTTTTT. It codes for CASSQSLARNTGELFF.

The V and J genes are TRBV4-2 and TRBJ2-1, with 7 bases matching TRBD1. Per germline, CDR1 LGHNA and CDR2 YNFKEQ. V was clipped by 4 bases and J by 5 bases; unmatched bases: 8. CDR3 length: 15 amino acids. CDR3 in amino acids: CASSRARGRDNEQFF. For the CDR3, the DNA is TGTGCCAGCAGCCGAGCGAGGGGGCGAGACAATGAGCAGTTCTTC.

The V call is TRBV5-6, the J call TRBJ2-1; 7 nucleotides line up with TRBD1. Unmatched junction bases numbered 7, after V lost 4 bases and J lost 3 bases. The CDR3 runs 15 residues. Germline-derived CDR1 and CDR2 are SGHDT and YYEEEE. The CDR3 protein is CASSLTTGYYNEQFF. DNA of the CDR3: TGTGCCAGCAGCCTAACGACAGGGTACTACAATGAGCAGTTCTTC.

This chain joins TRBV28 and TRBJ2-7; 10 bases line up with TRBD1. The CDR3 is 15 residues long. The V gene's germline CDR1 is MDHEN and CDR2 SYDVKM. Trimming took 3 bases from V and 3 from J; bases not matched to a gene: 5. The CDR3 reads CASSLGQGSFYEQYF. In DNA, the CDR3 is TGTGCCAGCAGTTTGGGACAGGGGTCCTTCTACGAGCAGTACTTC.

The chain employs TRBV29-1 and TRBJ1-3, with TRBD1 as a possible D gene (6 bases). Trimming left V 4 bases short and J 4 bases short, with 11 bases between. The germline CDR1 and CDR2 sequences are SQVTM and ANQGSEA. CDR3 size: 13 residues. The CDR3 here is CSVAQGLGNTIYF. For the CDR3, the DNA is TGCAGCGTTGCACAGGGACTAGGAAACACCATATATTTT. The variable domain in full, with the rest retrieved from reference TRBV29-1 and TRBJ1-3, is SAVISQKPSRDICQRGTSLTIQCQVDSQVTMMFWYRQQPGQSLTLIATANQGSEATYESGFVIDKFPISRPNLTFSTLTVSNMSPEDSSIYLCSVAQGLGNTIYFGEGSWLTVV.

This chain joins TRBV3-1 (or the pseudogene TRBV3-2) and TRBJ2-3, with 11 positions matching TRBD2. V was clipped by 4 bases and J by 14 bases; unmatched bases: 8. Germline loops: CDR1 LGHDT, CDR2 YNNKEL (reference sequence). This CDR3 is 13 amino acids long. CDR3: CASSRGLAGPPYF. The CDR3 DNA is TGTGCCAGCAGCCGTGGACTAGCGGGCCCTCCGTATTTT.

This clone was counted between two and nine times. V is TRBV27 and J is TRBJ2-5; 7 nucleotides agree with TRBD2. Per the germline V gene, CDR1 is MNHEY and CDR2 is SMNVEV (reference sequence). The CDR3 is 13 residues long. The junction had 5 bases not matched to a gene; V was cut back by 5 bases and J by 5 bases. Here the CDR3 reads CASSHTSDETQYF. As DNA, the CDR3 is TGTGCCAGCAGTCATACTAGCGACGAGACCCAGTACTTC.

CDR3 sequence: CASSTGLAEIQETQYF. The CDR3 DNA reads as TGCGCCAGCAGCACTGGACTAGCGGAGATCCAAGAGACCCAGTACTTC. This rearrangement joins TRBV5-1 to TRBJ2-5; the match to TRBD2 covers 10 bases. Germline trimming cut 4 bases from V and 1 base from J; bases unmatched to any gene: 7. This CDR3 is 16 amino acids long. In germline, CDR1 is SGHRS, CDR2 YFSETQ.

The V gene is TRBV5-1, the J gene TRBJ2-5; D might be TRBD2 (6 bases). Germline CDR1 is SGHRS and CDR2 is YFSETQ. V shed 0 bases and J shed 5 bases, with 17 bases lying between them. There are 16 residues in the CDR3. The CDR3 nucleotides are TGCGCCAGCAGCTTGGAGGTAGCGGAGAGCCGTGAGACCCAGTACTTC. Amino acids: CASSLEVAESRETQYF.

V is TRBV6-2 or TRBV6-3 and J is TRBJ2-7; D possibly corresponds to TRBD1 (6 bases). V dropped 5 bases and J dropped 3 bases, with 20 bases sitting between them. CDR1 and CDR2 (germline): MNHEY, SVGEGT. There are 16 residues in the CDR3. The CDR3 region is CASSPARHRVYYEQYF. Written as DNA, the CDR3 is TGTGCCAGCAGTCCCGCTCGCCACAGGGTTTACTACGAGCAGTACTTC.

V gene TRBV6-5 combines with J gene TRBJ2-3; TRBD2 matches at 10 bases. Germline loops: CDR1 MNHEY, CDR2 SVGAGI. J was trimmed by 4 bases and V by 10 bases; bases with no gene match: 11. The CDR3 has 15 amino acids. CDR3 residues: CATQRELAGADTQYF. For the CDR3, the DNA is TGTGCCACCCAAAGGGAGCTAGCGGGAGCAGATACGCAGTATTTT.

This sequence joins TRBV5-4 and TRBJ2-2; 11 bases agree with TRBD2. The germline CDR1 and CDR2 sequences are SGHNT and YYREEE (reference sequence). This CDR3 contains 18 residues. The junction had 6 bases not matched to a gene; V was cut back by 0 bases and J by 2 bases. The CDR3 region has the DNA TGTGCCAGCAGCTTGGCGTCTAGCGGGAGGCCTAACACCGGGGAGCTGTTTTTT. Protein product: CASSLASSGRPNTGELFF.

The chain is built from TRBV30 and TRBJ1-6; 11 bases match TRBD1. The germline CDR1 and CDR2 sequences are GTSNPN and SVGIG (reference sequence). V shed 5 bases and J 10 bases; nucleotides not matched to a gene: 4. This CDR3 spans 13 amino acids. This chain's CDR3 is CAWGQGANSPLHF. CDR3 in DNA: TGTGCCTGGGGACAGGGGGCTAACTCACCCCTCCACTTT. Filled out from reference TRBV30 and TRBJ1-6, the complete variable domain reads SQTIHQWPATLVQPVGSPLSLECTVEGTSNPNLYWYRQAAGRGLQLLFYSVGIGQISSEVPQNLSASRPQDRQFILSSKKLLLSDSGFYLCAWGQGANSPLHFGNGTRLTVT.

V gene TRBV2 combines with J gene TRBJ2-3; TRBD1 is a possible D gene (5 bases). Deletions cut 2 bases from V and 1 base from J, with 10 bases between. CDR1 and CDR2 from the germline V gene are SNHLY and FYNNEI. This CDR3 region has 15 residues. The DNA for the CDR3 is TGTGCCAGCAGTGAACCAGGGCTCGGCACAGATACGCAGTATTTT. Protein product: CASSEPGLGTDTQYF.

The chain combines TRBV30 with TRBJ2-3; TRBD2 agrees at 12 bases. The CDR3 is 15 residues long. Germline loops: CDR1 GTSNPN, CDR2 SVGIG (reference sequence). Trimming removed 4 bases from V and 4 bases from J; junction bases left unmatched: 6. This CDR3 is CAWTSLAGGPDTQYF. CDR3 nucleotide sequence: TGTGCCTGGACCTCACTAGCGGGAGGTCCAGATACGCAGTATTTT. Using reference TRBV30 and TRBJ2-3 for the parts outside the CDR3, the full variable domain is SQTIHQWPATLVQPVGSPLSLECTVEGTSNPNLYWYRQAAGRGLQLLFYSVGIGQISSEVPQNLSASRPQDRQFILSSKKLLLSDSGFYLCAWTSLAGGPDTQYFGPGTRLTVL.

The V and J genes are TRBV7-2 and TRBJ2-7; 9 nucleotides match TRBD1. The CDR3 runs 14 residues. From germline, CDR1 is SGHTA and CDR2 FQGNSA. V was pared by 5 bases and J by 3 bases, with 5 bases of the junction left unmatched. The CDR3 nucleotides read TGTGCCAGCAGCCGGGACAGGGTGTTCTACGAGCAGTACTTC. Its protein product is CASSRDRVFYEQYF.

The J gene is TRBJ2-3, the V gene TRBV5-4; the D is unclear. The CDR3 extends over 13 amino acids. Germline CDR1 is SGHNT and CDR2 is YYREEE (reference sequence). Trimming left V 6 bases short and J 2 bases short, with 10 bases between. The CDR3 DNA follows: TGTGCCAGCAACAGTGGTTTCACAGATACGCAGTATTTT. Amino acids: CASNSGFTDTQYF.